Presented here are 26 T cell receptor beta chains from one specimen sequenced in a study of vaccination effects on CD4 cells after COVID-19. ViraFEST expansion of antigen-specific CD4+ T cells with viral peptide pools preceded sequencing. Following 10 days of culture, CD4+ T cells were isolated. Some clones are missing from TCRdb's copy, which holds only in-frame ones; the method was immunoSEQ multiplex PCR. The data show about 79,000 clones, approximately 74% seen once. These receptors lack a known antigen. The sequencing used CD4+ T cells from PBMCs cultured with HCoV-229E spike peptides, collected before COVID-19 vaccination. The receptors derive from a human donor who received a COVID-19 vaccine.

The chain couples TRBV24-1 to TRBJ1-2, with 10 bases aligning to TRBD1. V gave up 4 bases and J gave up 7 bases; unmatched junction bases: 8. The CDR3 loop spans 15 amino acids. Per germline, CDR1 KGHDR and CDR2 SFDVKD. As DNA, the CDR3 is TGTGCCACCAGTGACTACAGACAGGGGGCGAGTGGCTACACCTTC. Its translation: CATSDYRQGASGYTF.

The chain uses TRBV5-1 and TRBJ2-2; 7 bases are shared with TRBD1. The CDR3 has 15 residues. Germline CDR1 and CDR2: SGHRS and YFSETQ. The V segment lost 3 bases and the J segment 1 base; nucleotides outside the gene matches: 3. The CDR3 is CASSSDRVNTGELFF. CDR3 DNA sequence: TGCGCCAGCAGCTCCGACAGGGTGAACACCGGGGAGCTGTTTTTT.

The rearrangement links TRBV6-6 to TRBJ2-5; 7 nucleotides agree with TRBD1. Trimming at V came to 6 bases and at J to 4 bases, leaving 5 bases not matched to a gene. The germline gives CDR1 MNHNY, CDR2 SVGAGI (reference sequence). The CDR3 is 13 amino acids. Here the CDR3 reads CASRPDRAETQYF. The CDR3 DNA sequence: TGTGCCAGCAGACCCGACAGGGCAGAGACCCAGTACTTC.

The chain carries TRBV30 and TRBJ2-2; 10 bases line up with TRBD2. Germline V gene sequence: CDR1 GTSNPN, CDR2 SVGIG (reference sequence). CDR3 size: 15 residues. Losses at the gene ends were 1 base for V and 5 bases for J; bases not matched to a gene: 4. The CDR3 protein is CAWSAQAGGTGELFF. CDR3 DNA: TGTGCCTGGAGTGCCCAAGCGGGGGGGACCGGGGAGCTGTTTTTT.

This chain connects TRBV18 to TRBJ2-1, with TRBD2 matching 8 bases. V shed 0 bases and J 8 bases; nucleotides not matched to a gene: 9. This CDR3 region has 16 residues. The germline V gene encodes CDR1 KGHSH and CDR2 LQKENI. The CDR3 protein is CASSPPGLAGVDEQFF. The DNA for the CDR3 is TGTGCCAGCTCACCACCGGGCCTAGCGGGTGTTGATGAGCAGTTCTTC.

This chain uses TRBV18 with TRBJ2-3; TRBD1 might be the D (7 bases). Per germline, CDR1 KGHSH and CDR2 LQKENI. Trimming left V 4 bases short and J 1 base short, with 18 bases between. This CDR3 comprises 17 residues. In nucleotides, the CDR3 is TGTGCCAGCTCACTTACCCAGGGGGGCGGCGGCACAGATACGCAGTATTTT. Protein: CASSLTQGGGGTDTQYF. Complete variable domain (other parts from reference TRBV18 and TRBJ2-3): NAGVMQNPRHLVRRRGQEARLRCSPMKGHSHVYWYRQLPEEGLKFMVYLQKENIIDESGMPKERFSAEFPKEGPSILRIQQVVRGDSAAYFCASSLTQGGGGTDTQYFGPGTRLTVL.

The table lists this clone with a few counts. The chain combines TRBV7-9 with TRBJ2-7, with 9 bases identical to TRBD1. The CDR3 sequence is 13 residues long. The J segment lost 4 bases and the V segment lost 5 bases, leaving 3 bases of the junction unmatched. Germline V gene sequence: CDR1 SEHNR, CDR2 FQNEAQ (reference sequence). The chain's CDR3 is CASSRGQGYEQYV. The CDR3, as DNA: TGTGCCAGCAGCCGGGGACAGGGTTACGAGCAGTACGTC.

The J gene is TRBJ1-2, the V gene TRBV24-1; no clear D gene. The CDR3 contains 14 residues. V shed 2 bases and J shed 8 bases, with 14 bases lying between them. From germline, CDR1 is KGHDR and CDR2 SFDVKD. CDR3 sequence: CATSDSRTLRGYTF. The CDR3 DNA sequence: TGTGCCACCAGTGATTCACGGACCTTAAGAGGCTACACCTTC.

V and J are TRBV4-1 and TRBJ1-1; TRBD1 aligns across 8 bases. CDR1 and CDR2 from the germline V gene are MGHRA and YSYEKL. This CDR3 is 17 amino acids long. V dropped 0 bases and J dropped 2; count of bases not matched to a gene: 8. CDR3 loop: CASSQDRGDRGNTEAFF. In DNA form, the CDR3 reads TGCGCCAGCAGCCAAGACAGGGGCGACAGGGGTAACACTGAAGCTTTCTTT.

V gene TRBV4-3 combines with J gene TRBJ2-2, with D possibly TRBD1 on 6 matching bases. The CDR3 sequence is 15 residues long. The ends were cut back, 1 base at V and 7 bases at J, with 13 bases in the middle. Germline V gene data show CDR1 as LGHNA and CDR2 as YSLEER. CDR3 bases: TGCGCCAGCAGCCAAGTAGCACAGGGCAACGGGGAGCTGTTTTTT. Protein sequence: CASSQVAQGNGELFF.

The V call is TRBV27, the J call TRBJ2-1, with TRBD2 matching 8 bases. Germline trimming cut 4 bases from V and 3 bases from J; bases unmatched to any gene: 8. From germline, CDR1 is MNHEY and CDR2 SMNVEV (reference sequence). The CDR3 is 16 amino acids. As DNA, the CDR3 is TGTGCCAGCAGTTGGGACCCCGCGGGGGGCTACAATGAGCAGTTCTTC. This encodes CASSWDPAGGYNEQFF.

The chain joins TRBV3-1 (or the pseudogene TRBV3-2) to TRBJ1-6, with TRBD1 matching 8 bases. The CDR3 length is 16 residues. J gave up 7 bases and V 4 bases, and 9 bases lay outside the gene matches. From germline, CDR1 is LGHDT and CDR2 YNNKEL (reference sequence). The CDR3 region is CASSLHGQGVNSPLHF. CDR3 DNA sequence: TGTGCCAGCAGCCTCCATGGACAGGGAGTCAATTCACCCCTCCACTTT.

The V call is TRBV7-3, the J call TRBJ2-5, with D hard to call. Looked up from germline, CDR1 is SGHTA and CDR2 is FQGTGA. Between the trimmed V and J ends, which lost 4 bases and 4 bases, there was a span of 16 bases. The CDR3 sequence is 15 residues long. The CDR3 spells CASSSRLGPGETQYF. In DNA form, the CDR3 reads TGTGCCAGCAGCTCTCGATTAGGGCCAGGAGAGACCCAGTACTTC.

The genes are TRBV3-1 (or the pseudogene TRBV3-2) and TRBJ2-2; D is ambiguous. This CDR3 contains 12 residues. In germline, CDR1 is LGHDT, CDR2 YNNKEL (reference sequence). Trimming took off 7 bases at V and 7 bases at J, with 10 bases between the two ends. The CDR3, as DNA: TGTGCCAGCAAGGACGTCGGCGGGGAGCTGTTTTTT. Its protein is CASKDVGGELFF.

The chain is built from TRBV5-1 and TRBJ2-3; the D gene is possibly TRBD1 (8 bases). The V gene lost 3 bases and the J gene lost 4 bases, with 15 bases spanning the gap. Germline V gives CDR1 SGHRS, CDR2 YFSETQ. The CDR3 length is 15 residues. In DNA form, the CDR3 reads TGCGCCAGCAGCTCGGGAGGACAGGGATCAGATACGCAGTATTTT. Its translation is CASSSGGQGSDTQYF.

This clone was detected once. The V call is TRBV9, the J call TRBJ1-3; tentative D call: TRBD1 (5 bases). In germline, CDR1 is SGDLS, CDR2 YYNGEE. The CDR3 totals 14 residues. With 4 bases removed from V and 0 bases from J, the gap between germline ends came to 8 bases. CDR3 in DNA: TGTGCCAGCAGCCGGGGGTCCTCTGGAAACACCATATATTTT. Translating gives CASSRGSSGNTIYF.

As concerns this clone: A junction end diverges from the germline sequence, so it may reflect a read error. The CDR3 is CASSLEQGSTEAFF. DNA for the CDR3: TGTGCCAGCAGCCTAGAACAGGGGAGCACTGAAGCTTTCTTT. V is TRBV11-3 and J is TRBJ1-1, with TRBD1 matching over 7 bases. This CDR3 has 14 residues. Germline CDR1 reads SGHNT; CDR2 reads YENEEA.

The chain recombines TRBV6-4 with TRBJ1-2, with 9 bases lining up with TRBD1. CDR3 length: 14 residues. With V trimmed by 7 bases and J by 5 bases, 8 bases remained unmatched. CDR1 and CDR2 from the germline V gene are MRHNA and SNTAGT. DNA of the CDR3: TGTGCCAGCACTACGACAGGGGGGAGGTATGGCTACACCTTC. Translating it yields CASTTTGGRYGYTF.

The rearrangement links TRBV7-2 to TRBJ2-2; 9 nucleotides align to TRBD1. Germline values: CDR1 SGHTA, CDR2 FQGNSA. CDR3 length: 14 residues. The V and J ends lost 6 bases and 3 bases, in that order; junction bases with no gene match: 2. CDR3 amino acids: CASRRQGDTGELFF. The CDR3 DNA sequence: TGTGCCAGCAGAAGACAGGGGGACACCGGGGAGCTGTTTTTT. Full variable domain (remainder filled in from reference TRBV7-2 and TRBJ2-2): GAGVSQSPSNKVTEKGKDVELRCDPISGHTALYWYRQSLGQGLEFLIYFQGNSAPDKSGLPSDRFSAERTGGSVSTLTIQRTQQEDSAVYLCASRRQGDTGELFFGEGSRLTVL.

The CDR3 here is CASSQDHGNEQFF. CDR3 nucleotide sequence: TGTGCCAGCAGCCAAGATCATGGAAATGAGCAGTTCTTC. The chain has TRBV3-1 (or the pseudogene TRBV3-2) and TRBJ2-1; D is undetermined. The CDR3 is made up of 13 amino acids. Germline V lookup: CDR1 LGHDT, CDR2 YNNKEL (reference sequence). Trimming pared 0 bases from V and 7 bases from J, leaving 7 bases between.

The V and J genes are TRBV14 and TRBJ2-7; either TRBD1 or TRBD2 may fit D (6 bases each). This CDR3 spans 16 amino acids. Germline CDR1 SGHDN, CDR2 FVKESK. V lost 1 base to trimming and J lost 5 bases, with 18 bases between them. The DNA of the CDR3 is TGTGCCAGCAGCCAAGTCGCCAAGGGGGGACGGGACGAGCAGTACGTC. This sequence encodes CASSQVAKGGRDEQYV.

The chain has TRBV24-1 and TRBJ1-5; D is undetermined. The ends were cut back, 4 bases at V and 3 bases at J, with 12 bases in the middle. The CDR3 is made up of 15 amino acids. Germline lookup yields CDR1 KGHDR and CDR2 SFDVKD. This chain's CDR3 is CATSDQRRPNQPQHF. CDR3 nucleotide sequence: TGTGCCACCAGTGACCAGAGGCGTCCCAATCAGCCCCAGCATTTT.

The chain recombines TRBV3-1 (or the pseudogene TRBV3-2) with TRBJ2-3; tentatively, D is TRBD1 (5 bases). V lost 3 bases to trimming and J lost 0 bases, with 13 bases between them. The V gene's germline CDR1 is LGHDT and CDR2 YNNKEL (reference sequence). The CDR3 has 16 amino acids. CDR3 nucleotide sequence: TGTGCCAGCAGCCATTCGGCCAGGGCTAGCACAGATACGCAGTATTTT. This encodes CASSHSARASTDTQYF.

A single count supports this clone. The V and J genes are TRBV5-1 and TRBJ1-2; the D gene is possibly TRBD1 (5 bases). This CDR3 spans 15 amino acids. V lost 7 bases to trimming and J lost 3 bases, with 19 bases between them. Germline V gene lookup returns CDR1 SGHRS and CDR2 YFSETQ. The CDR3 here is CASGETSGYDYGYTF. CDR3 nucleotide sequence: TGCGCCAGCGGGGAGACGTCAGGGTATGACTATGGCTACACCTTC.

The chain is built from TRBV7-9 and TRBJ2-2, with D unclear. The CDR3 is made up of 13 amino acids. V lost 6 bases and J 2 bases, leaving 7 bases between the germline ends. Germline V gene data show CDR1 as SEHNR and CDR2 as FQNEAQ (reference sequence). Written as DNA, the CDR3 is TGTGCCAGCAGTCGCTATAACACCGGGGAGCTGTTTTTT. It translates to CASSRYNTGELFF.

The CDR3 reads CASSSGYPYEQYV. In DNA form, the CDR3 reads TGTGCCAGCTCATCAGGGTATCCCTACGAGCAGTACGTC. The chain carries TRBV18 and TRBJ2-7; a possible D gene is TRBD1 (5 bases). Trimming took off 5 bases at V and 2 bases at J, with 10 bases between the two ends. The CDR3 loop spans 13 amino acids. In germline, CDR1 is KGHSH, CDR2 LQKENI.